This T cell receptor (beta chain) was profiled in a study of OX40 agonist ivuxolimab in advanced cancers. Looking at the study overall: Ivuxolimab was a fully human IgG2 agonistic monoclonal antibody targeting the costimulatory receptor OX40 (CD134). Intravenous ivuxolimab was administered to patients every 2 weeks at six dose levels: 0.01, 0.1, 0.3, 1.5, 3 and 10 mg/kg. Among the roughly 50 dose-escalation patients, about 19 had hepatocellular carcinoma, about 15 melanoma, 9 renal cell carcinoma and 9 head and neck cancer. The dose-escalation cohort was about 83% male with a mean age of approximately 59 years, ranging from roughly 20 to 80. Prior anti-PD-1, anti-PD-L1 or anti-CTLA-4 therapy was permitted, and 30% to 45% of dose-escalation patients had received checkpoint inhibitors. Partial responses occurred in three dose-escalation patients, of whom one had hepatocellular carcinoma and two had cutaneous melanoma. The purpose of peripheral TCRbeta sequencing was to test whether ivuxolimab changed TCR sequence diversity and led to clonal T-cell expansion. The paper reports the monotherapy dose-escalation portion (N of about 52 patients) of the phase I ivuxolimab trial. On the study overall, not on this receptor specifically: After ivuxolimab, more expanded clones were found on average in CD8+ T cells than in CD4+ T cells. The antigen specificity of the peripheral T cells that underwent clonal expansion was not determined. Clonal expansion of both CD4+ and CD8+ blood T cells was observed from baseline to week 6 at doses 0.1 to 3.0 mg/kg. Low levels of normalized T-cell clonal expansion were also shown by some nonresponding patients. In the 0.1-3.0 mg/kg groups, partial responders had among the lowest normalized peripheral clonal expansion, particularly in CD8+ T cells.

This clone was counted a few times. Its recognized antigen is unknown. No much larger clone is present one base from it, and per-base qualities are unavailable. The trial excluded patients who had a history of autoimmune disease or who were on systemic immunosuppression. Peripheral blood for TCR sequencing was collected from all dose cohorts at baseline, on cycle 4 day 1, and on cycle 7 day 1. Samples came from an open-label, multicenter, first-in-human phase I dose-escalation trial of ivuxolimab. Adults with locally advanced or metastatic melanoma, renal cell, hepatocellular, or head and neck squamous cell carcinoma were enrolled in the trial. Before TCR sequencing, CD4+ and CD8+ T cells were separately sorted from peripheral blood. For sequencing of the TCRbeta CDR3 region, genomic DNA was extracted from the sorted cells. TCRbeta CDR3 regions were sequenced using the immunoSEQ Assay. TCRdb obtained this table from immuneACCESS and retained in-frame rearrangements with V and J assigned. These tables miss some clones; where compared with another copy, unresolved V genes account for less than half of the shortfall, and the remainder is unexplained. This sample holds about 77,000 clones; 85% to 90% were observed only once. Roughly 0.7% of the sample lies in the top ten.

The sequence was collected from an adult with an advanced solid tumor such as melanoma, head and neck, liver or kidney cancer. The source material was CD4+ or CD8+ T cells sorted from blood, sampled in a trial of the OX40 agonist ivuxolimab.

This receptor has the CDR3 CASSGQVSSYNEQFF. The bases read TGTGCCAGCAGTGGACAGGTTAGCTCCTACAATGAGCAGTTCTTC. Recombination connected TRBV6-1 to TRBJ2-1; 6 matching bases give a weak D call of TRBD1. Its CDR3 holds 15 amino acids, cysteine through phenylalanine. The retained sequence is limited to the CDR3, 45 bases, with the frame set at the first base. V gives up 4 bases and J gives up 0 bases, and the segment between their germline ends measures 10 bases. As encoded in the germline V gene, CDR1 is MNHNS while CDR2 is SASEGT.